This T cell receptor (beta chain) stems from a study of T-cell memory formation after mild COVID-19. Overall study results and limits: Nothing confirmed that second-wave clones peaking on day 37 were specific for SARS-CoV-2.

Trimming stripped 3 bases from V and 7 bases from J, with 13 bases between. The CDR3 extends over 14 amino acids. Germline-derived CDR1 and CDR2 are SNHLY and FYNNEI. Of note for this clonotype: Antigen unknown.

With constant-segment primers, 5'RACE yielded cDNA libraries of TCR alpha and TCR beta that carried sample barcodes and UMIs. Each CDR3 protein is one row after TCRdb ran MiXCR on the 5' RACE reads. This sample has roughly 580,000 distinct CDR3 sequences, with roughly 18% found just once. Sequenced material: PBMCs or a T cell subset sorted from them (not recorded which). The chain employs TRBV2 and TRBJ1-5, with no clear D. This sequence originates from an adult woman who had mild COVID-19 (a few samples of this study predate the infection). Cell type and time point are not known. The CDR3 reads CASSDLVLEQPQHF. The CDR3 nucleotides are TGTGCCAGCAGTGACCTGGTCCTAGAACAGCCCCAGCATTTT.